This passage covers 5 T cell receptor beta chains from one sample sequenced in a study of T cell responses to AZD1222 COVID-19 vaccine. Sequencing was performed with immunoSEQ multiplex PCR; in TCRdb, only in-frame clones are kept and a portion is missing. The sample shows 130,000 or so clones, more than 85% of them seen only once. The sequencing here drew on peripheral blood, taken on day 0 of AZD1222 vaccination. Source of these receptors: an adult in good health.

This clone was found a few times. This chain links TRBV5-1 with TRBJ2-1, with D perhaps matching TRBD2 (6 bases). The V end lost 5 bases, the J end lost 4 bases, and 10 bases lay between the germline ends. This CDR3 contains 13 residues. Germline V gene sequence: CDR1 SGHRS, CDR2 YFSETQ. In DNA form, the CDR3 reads TGCGCCAGCAGAGCGGGTGATTACAATGAGCAGTTCTTC. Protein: CASRAGDYNEQFF. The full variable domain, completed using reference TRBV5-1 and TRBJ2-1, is KAGVTQTPRYLIKTRGQQVTLSCSPISGHRSVSWYQQTPGQGLQFLFEYFSETQRNKGNFPGRFSGRQFSNSRSEMNVSTLELGDSALYLCASRAGDYNEQFFGPGTRLTVL.

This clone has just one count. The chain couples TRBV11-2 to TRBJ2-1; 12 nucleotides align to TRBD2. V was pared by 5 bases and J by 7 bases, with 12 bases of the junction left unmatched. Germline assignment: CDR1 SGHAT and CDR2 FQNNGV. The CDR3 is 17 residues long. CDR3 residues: CASSPWTSGTVKNEQFF. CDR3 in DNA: TGTGCCAGCAGCCCGTGGACTAGCGGGACGGTTAAAAATGAGCAGTTCTTC. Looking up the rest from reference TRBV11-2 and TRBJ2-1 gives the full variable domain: EAGVAQSPRYKIIEKRQSVAFWCNPISGHATLYWYQQILGQGPKLLIQFQNNGVVDDSQLPKDRFSAERLKGVDSTLKIQPAKLEDSAVYLCASSPWTSGTVKNEQFFGPGTRLTVL.

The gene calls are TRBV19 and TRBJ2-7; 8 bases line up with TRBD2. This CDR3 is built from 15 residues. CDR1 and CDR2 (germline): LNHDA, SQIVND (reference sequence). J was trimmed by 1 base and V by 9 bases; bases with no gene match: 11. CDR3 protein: CASSAGGVRSYEQYF. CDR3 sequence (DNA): TGTGCCAGCTCCGCCGGGGGGGTGAGGTCCTACGAGCAGTACTTC.

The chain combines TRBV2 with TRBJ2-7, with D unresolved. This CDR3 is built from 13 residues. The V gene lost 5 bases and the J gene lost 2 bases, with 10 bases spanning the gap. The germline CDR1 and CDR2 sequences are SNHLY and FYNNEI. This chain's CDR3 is CASSLVRAYEQYF. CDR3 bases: TGTGCCAGCAGTTTGGTCCGAGCCTACGAGCAGTACTTC.

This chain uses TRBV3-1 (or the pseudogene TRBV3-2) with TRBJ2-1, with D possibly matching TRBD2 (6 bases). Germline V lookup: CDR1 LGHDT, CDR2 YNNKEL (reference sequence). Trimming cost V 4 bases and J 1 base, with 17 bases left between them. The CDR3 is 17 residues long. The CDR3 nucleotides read TGTGCCAGCAGCCCCCGGAGGGCCATTTCATCCTACAATGAGCAGTTCTTC. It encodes CASSPRRAISSYNEQFF.